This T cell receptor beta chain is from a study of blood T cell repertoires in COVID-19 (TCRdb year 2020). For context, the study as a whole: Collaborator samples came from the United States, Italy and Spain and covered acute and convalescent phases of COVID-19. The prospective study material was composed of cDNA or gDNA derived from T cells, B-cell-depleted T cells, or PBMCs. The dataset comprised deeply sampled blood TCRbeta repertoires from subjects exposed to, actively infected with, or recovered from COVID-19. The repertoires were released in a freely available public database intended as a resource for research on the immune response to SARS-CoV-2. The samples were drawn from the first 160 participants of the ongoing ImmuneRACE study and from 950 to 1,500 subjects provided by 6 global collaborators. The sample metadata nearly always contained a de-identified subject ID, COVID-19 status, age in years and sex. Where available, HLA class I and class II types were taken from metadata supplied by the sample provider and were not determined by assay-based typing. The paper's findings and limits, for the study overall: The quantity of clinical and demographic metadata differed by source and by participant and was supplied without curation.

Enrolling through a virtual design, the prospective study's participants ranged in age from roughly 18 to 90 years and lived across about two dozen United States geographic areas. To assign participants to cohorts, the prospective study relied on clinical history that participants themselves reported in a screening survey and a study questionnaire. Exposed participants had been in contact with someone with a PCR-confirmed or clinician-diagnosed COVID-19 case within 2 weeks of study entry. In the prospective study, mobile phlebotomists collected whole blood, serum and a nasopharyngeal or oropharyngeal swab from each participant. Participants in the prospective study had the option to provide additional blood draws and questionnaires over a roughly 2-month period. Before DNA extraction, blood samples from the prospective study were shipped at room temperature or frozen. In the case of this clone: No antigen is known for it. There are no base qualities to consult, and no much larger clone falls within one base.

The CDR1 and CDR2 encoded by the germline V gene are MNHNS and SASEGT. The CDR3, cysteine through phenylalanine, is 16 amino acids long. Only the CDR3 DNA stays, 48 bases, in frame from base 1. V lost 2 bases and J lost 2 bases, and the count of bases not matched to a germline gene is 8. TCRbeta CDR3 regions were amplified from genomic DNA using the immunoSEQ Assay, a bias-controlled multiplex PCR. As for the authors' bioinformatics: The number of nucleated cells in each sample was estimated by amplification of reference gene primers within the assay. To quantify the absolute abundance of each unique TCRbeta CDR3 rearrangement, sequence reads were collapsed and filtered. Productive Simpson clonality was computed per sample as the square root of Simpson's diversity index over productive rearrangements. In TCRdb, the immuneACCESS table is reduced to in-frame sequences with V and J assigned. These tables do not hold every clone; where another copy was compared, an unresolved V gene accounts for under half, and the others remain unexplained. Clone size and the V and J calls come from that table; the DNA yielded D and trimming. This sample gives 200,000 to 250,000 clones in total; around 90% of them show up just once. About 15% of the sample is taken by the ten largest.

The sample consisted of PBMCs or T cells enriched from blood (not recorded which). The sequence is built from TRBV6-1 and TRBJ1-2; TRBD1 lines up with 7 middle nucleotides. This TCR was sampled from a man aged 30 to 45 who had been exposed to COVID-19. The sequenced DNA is TGTGCCAGCAGTGAATGGAGGACAGGACAGAACTATGGCTACACCTTC. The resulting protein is CASSEWRTGQNYGYTF.